These 9 T cell receptor beta chains originate from one sample sequenced in a study of glioma-infiltrating T cells after dendritic cell vaccination. The data were produced by immunoSEQ multiplex PCR, yet TCRdb's version contains in-frame clones alone and is incomplete. The sample holds about 82,000 clones, roughly 90% seen once. Source: blood, taken before dendritic cell vaccination. The receptors shown here come from a human donor with glioblastoma.

The chain links TRBV5-4 to TRBJ2-3; 16 nucleotides agree with TRBD2. From germline, CDR1 is SGHNT and CDR2 YYREEE (reference sequence). The length of the CDR3 is 17 residues. V shed 0 bases, J shed 9 bases, and the junction held 7 bases outside the gene matches. CDR3 coding DNA: TGTGCCAGCAGCTTGGCCGGGACTAGCGGGGGGGCCGAGACGCAGTATTTT. Protein sequence: CASSLAGTSGGAETQYF.

The J gene is TRBJ1-1, the V gene TRBV6-7; 7 bases agree with TRBD1. TRBV6-7 belongs to the ORF category, with a function that is uncertain. This CDR3 has 19 residues. V lost 0 bases, J lost 0 bases, and 13 bases stayed unmatched. The CDR3: CASSYSVSRQGELNTEAFF. DNA for the CDR3: TGTGCCAGCAGTTACTCAGTCAGCAGGCAGGGGGAGCTGAACACTGAAGCTTTCTTT.

This clone was seen only once. One end of the junction does not line up with germline, which may come from a read error. This chain uses TRBV10-3 with TRBJ2-1, with 8 bases identical to TRBD2. Per germline, CDR1 ENHRY and CDR2 SYGVKD. The CDR3 loop spans 15 amino acids. In DNA, the CDR3 is TGTGCCATCAGTGAGTCGGGACTAGGCTACGATGAGCAGTTCTTC. This codes for CAISESGLGYDEQFF.

As to this clone: The same CDR3 arises from other DNA sequences in this sample as well. The chain carries TRBV7-6 and TRBJ1-6; D remains ambiguous. V was pared by 10 bases and J by 6 bases, with 10 bases between. The CDR3 loop spans 12 amino acids. CDR1 is SGHVS and CDR2 is FNYEAQ in the germline V gene. CDR3 loop: CATGSVNSPLHF. CDR3 DNA sequence: TGTGCCACCGGAAGCGTTAATTCACCCCTCCACTTT.

This clone was counted between two and nine times. This chain links TRBV29-1 with TRBJ1-2, with 11 bases matching TRBD1. The CDR3 consists of 13 residues. Germline V gene lookup returns CDR1 SQVTM and CDR2 ANQGSEA. The trim removed 5 bases at V and 5 bases at J, leaving 4 bases unmatched. The CDR3 loop reads CSVPGTGGYGYTF. As DNA, the CDR3 is TGCAGCGTTCCCGGGACAGGGGGGTATGGCTACACCTTC.

The chain carries TRBV5-5 and TRBJ2-2; 8 nucleotides align to TRBD1. The germline CDR1 and CDR2 sequences are SGHKS and YYEKEE (reference sequence). After removal of 3 bases from V and 2 bases from J, the junction contained 3 bases not matched to a gene. The CDR3 spans 15 residues. CDR3 protein: CASSYGQGNTGELFF. As DNA, the CDR3 is TGTGCCAGCAGCTATGGACAGGGAAACACCGGGGAGCTGTTTTTT.

CDR3 in amino acids: CASSPTTGGYEQYF. CDR3 DNA sequence: TGTGCCAGCAGTCCGACGACAGGCGGCTACGAGCAGTACTTC. The chain links TRBV6-6 to TRBJ2-7; weak D call: TRBD1 (6 bases). This CDR3 spans 14 amino acids. In germline, CDR1 is MNHNY, CDR2 SVGAGI (reference sequence). The ends were cut back, 5 bases at V and 3 bases at J, with 14 bases in the middle.

Points on this clone: The junction differs from germline at one of its ends, possibly a read error. The V call is TRBV10-3, the J call TRBJ1-3; maybe TRBD1 (5 bases). This CDR3 is 16 amino acids long. Germline V gives CDR1 ENHRY, CDR2 SYGVKD. The DNA of the CDR3 is TGTGCCATCAGGGAGTCGGGACTGCACTCTGGAAACACCATATATTTT. This codes for CAIRESGLHSGNTIYF.

The chain links TRBV12-5 to TRBJ1-3; a weak D match, TRBD1 (6 bases). Per the germline V gene, CDR1 is LGHNT and CDR2 is FRNRAP. Between the trimmed V and J ends, which lost 4 bases and 2 bases, there was a span of 15 bases. The CDR3 has 16 amino acids. The CDR3 DNA follows: TGTGCTAGTGGTTCCTCGGGGGGACATGCTGGAAACACCATATATTTT. Residues: CASGSSGGHAGNTIYF.